One and the same sample provided the 5 T cell receptor beta chains below, sequenced in a study of graft-versus-host responses after intestinal transplantation. TCRdb's table, derived via immunoSEQ multiplex PCR, lists solely in-frame clones and lacks some. The data hold tens of thousands of clones, with 75% to 90% observed a single time. Sequences were derived from PBMCs, sampled roughly 64 days after intestinal transplantation. The origin of the receptors is a human patient who received an intestinal transplant, so some T cells may come from the graft donor.

This chain uses TRBV5-4 with TRBJ2-1, with 8 bases aligning to TRBD1. This CDR3 is 15 amino acids long. Germline V lookup: CDR1 SGHNT, CDR2 YYREEE (reference sequence). The V gene end was trimmed by 1 base and the J gene end by 5 bases; junction bases not matched to a gene: 5. The CDR3 sequence: CASSLPGQVNNEQFF. The CDR3 nucleotides read TGTGCCAGCAGCTTGCCGGGACAGGTCAACAATGAGCAGTTCTTC.

This chain connects TRBV18 to TRBJ1-1; D remains ambiguous. V dropped 4 bases and J dropped 1 base, with 4 bases sitting between them. Germline V lookup: CDR1 KGHSH, CDR2 LQKENI. The CDR3 covers 12 residues. CDR3 loop: CASSHRNTEAFF. The CDR3 DNA sequence: TGTGCCAGCTCACACCGGAACACTGAAGCTTTCTTT.

CDR3 amino acids: CASSELTGGATNEKLFF. CDR3 DNA: TGTGCCAGCAGTGAATTGACAGGGGGGGCGACTAATGAAAAACTGTTTTTT. The gene calls are TRBV25-1 and TRBJ1-4; TRBD1 matches at 9 bases. The V gene end was trimmed by 1 base and the J gene end by 2 bases; junction bases not matched to a gene: 5. The germline V gene encodes CDR1 MGHDK and CDR2 SYGVNS. The CDR3 runs to 17 residues.

The chain combines TRBV27 with TRBJ1-2, with 8 bases lining up with TRBD1. Looked up from germline, CDR1 is MNHEY and CDR2 is SMNVEV (reference sequence). Trimming cost V 7 bases and J 3 bases; bases outside gene matches: 4. There are 13 residues in the CDR3. The CDR3 DNA follows: TGTGCCAGCATGGACAGGGCGGACTATGGCTACACCTTC. It encodes CASMDRADYGYTF.

The chain combines TRBV6-1 with TRBJ1-2; tentatively, D is TRBD1 (5 bases). CDR3 length equals 17 residues. Trimming cost V 3 bases and J 4 bases, with 21 bases left between them. Germline CDR1 reads MNHNS; CDR2 reads SASEGT. The chain's CDR3 is CASSERTSGRKTYGYTF. The CDR3 DNA reads TGTGCCAGCAGTGAGCGGACAAGTGGGAGAAAGACCTATGGCTACACCTTC.